What follows is one T cell receptor beta chain and its context. The data are from a study of blood T cell repertoires in COVID-19. Study summary: COVID-19 samples, acute and convalescent, were from the United States, Italy and Spain. In each case, the material was cDNA or gDNA derived from T cells, B-cell-depleted T cells, or PBMCs.

Germline lookup yields CDR1 SGHTA and CDR2 FQGNSA. V lost 3 bases to trimming and J lost 1 base, with 9 bases between them. The CDR3 extends over 15 amino acids. In the source study's methods: Amplification from reference gene primers served as the basis for estimated nucleated cell counts. Only in-frame clones appear in the TCRdb table, and some are missing; sequencing was by immunoSEQ multiplex PCR. D and trimming come from the DNA, and the V and J calls and clone size come from that table. Here the sample spans roughly 100,000 clones, around 80% being singletons. This clonotype was sampled from a woman of 80 years or more with active or convalescent COVID-19. The chain joins TRBV7-2 to TRBJ2-2; D unresolved. The sample was peripheral blood. In DNA, the CDR3 is TGTGCCAGCAGCTTTTCCAGGCTGAACACCGGGGAGCTGTTTTTT. Amino acids: CASSFSRLNTGELFF.